This entry lists 21 T cell receptor beta chains sequenced from one sample in a study of T cell responses to AZD1222 COVID-19 vaccine. Generated by immunoSEQ multiplex PCR, the TCRdb table keeps only in-frame clones and is missing some. This table has roughly 100,000 clones, approximately 87% appearing once. The sample consisted of peripheral blood, taken on day 0 of AZD1222 vaccination. These TCRs come from an adult in good health.

The chain recombines TRBV28 with TRBJ1-4, with D possibly being TRBD1 (6 bases). The CDR3 sequence is 16 residues long. The germline V and J ends were trimmed by 2 bases and 0 bases, with 10 bases remaining between them. Germline assignment: CDR1 MDHEN and CDR2 SYDVKM. In DNA, the CDR3 is TGTGCCAGCAGTTTAGGGGGCTTGTCAACTAATGAAAAACTGTTTTTT. Its translation: CASSLGGLSTNEKLFF.

This clone was seen only once. The chain is built from TRBV5-8 and TRBJ1-1; D is ambiguous. CDR3 length: 14 residues. Germline lookup yields CDR1 SGHTS and CDR2 YDEGEE. V dropped 4 bases and J dropped 1 base, with 11 bases sitting between them. This CDR3 reads CASSPAPGNTEAFF. The CDR3 DNA reads as TGTGCCAGCAGCCCGGCCCCTGGGAACACTGAAGCTTTCTTT. Using reference TRBV5-8 and TRBJ1-1 for the parts outside the CDR3, the full variable domain is EAGVTQSPTHLIKTRGQQATLRCSPISGHTSVYWYQQALGLGLQFLLWYDEGEERNRGNFPPRFSGRQFPNYSSELNVNALELEDSALYLCASSPAPGNTEAFFGQGTRLTVV.

The V call is TRBV3-1 (or the pseudogene TRBV3-2), the J call TRBJ1-2, with TRBD1 matching over 7 bases. In germline, CDR1 is LGHDT, CDR2 YNNKEL (reference sequence). V lost 1 base, J lost 4 bases, and 3 bases stayed unmatched. The CDR3 extends over 14 amino acids. CDR3 region: CASSQGGQLYGYTF. CDR3 nucleotide sequence: TGTGCCAGCAGCCAAGGGGGACAGCTCTATGGCTACACCTTC.

This clone was recorded once. This rearrangement joins TRBV19 to TRBJ1-6; a weak D match, TRBD1 (5 bases). Looked up from germline, CDR1 is LNHDA and CDR2 is SQIVND (reference sequence). This CDR3 is built from 14 residues. Trimming cost V 8 bases and J 7 bases, with 15 bases left between them. The CDR3 DNA follows: TGTGCCAGTCAAGAGGGACCCGGGAATTCACCCCTCCACTTT. It specifies CASQEGPGNSPLHF. The entire variable domain, with the rest obtained from reference TRBV19 and TRBJ1-6, is as follows: DGGITQSPKYLFRKEGQNVTLSCEQNLNHDAMYWYRQDPGQGLRLIYYSQIVNDFQKGDIAEGYSVSREKKESFPLTVTSAQKNPTAFYLCASQEGPGNSPLHFGNGTRLTVT.

This clone was observed once. The V gene is TRBV5-6, the J gene TRBJ2-7, with 9 bases matching TRBD2. Germline V CDR1 and CDR2: SGHDT, YYEEEE. The CDR3 totals 15 residues. The V gene end was trimmed by 5 bases and the J gene end by 4 bases; junction bases not matched to a gene: 10. The CDR3 reads CASSRLAEPFYEQYF. The CDR3 region has the DNA TGTGCCAGCAGTAGACTAGCGGAACCCTTTTACGAGCAGTACTTC. Full variable domain (remainder filled in from reference TRBV5-6 and TRBJ2-7): DAGVTQSPTHLIKTRGQQVTLRCSPKSGHDTVSWYQQALGQGPQFIFQYYEEEERQRGNFPDRFSGHQFPNYSSELNVNALLLGDSALYLCASSRLAEPFYEQYFGPGTRLTVT.

CDR3 loop: CASSREGLEYF. Written as DNA, the CDR3 is TGTGCCAGCAGTAGAGAGGGACTAGAGTACTTC. The chain uses TRBV2 and TRBJ2-7, with 8 bases that match TRBD2. Germline V gene lookup returns CDR1 SNHLY and CDR2 FYNNEI. There are 11 residues in the CDR3. The junction had 5 bases not matched to a gene; V was cut back by 5 bases and J by 11 bases.

This sequence joins TRBV6-5 and TRBJ2-2, with D unclear. Trimming shortened V by 6 bases and J by 1 base, and 6 bases separated the two germline ends. The germline gives CDR1 MNHEY, CDR2 SVGAGI. The CDR3 loop spans 13 amino acids. The CDR3 coding sequence is TGTGCCAGCAGAGAGGTGAACACCGGGGAGCTGTTTTTT. Protein: CASREVNTGELFF.

The rearrangement joins TRBV7-2 to TRBJ2-3, with D hard to call. V dropped 5 bases and J dropped 5 bases, with 17 bases sitting between them. The CDR3 runs 15 residues. The germline V gene encodes CDR1 SGHTA and CDR2 FQGNSA. This CDR3 reads CASSDTTRLIDTQYF. Written as DNA, the CDR3 is TGTGCCAGCAGCGATACTACCAGGCTGATAGATACGCAGTATTTT.

A note on this clone: The same CDR3 arises from other DNA sequences in this sample as well. This chain links TRBV3-1 (or the pseudogene TRBV3-2) with TRBJ2-7, with D tentatively TRBD2 (5 bases). CDR3 length equals 13 residues. Germline CDR1 and CDR2: LGHDT and YNNKEL (reference sequence). V lost 2 bases to trimming and J lost 2 bases, with 7 bases between them. This CDR3 reads CASSQSGTYEQYF. The CDR3, as DNA: TGTGCCAGCAGCCAATCGGGGACCTACGAGCAGTACTTC.

This clone came up a few times. This chain connects TRBV9 to TRBJ1-6; D is unclear. Looked up from germline, CDR1 is SGDLS and CDR2 is YYNGEE. This CDR3 has 13 amino acids. Trimming removed 4 bases at V and 3 bases at J, with 5 bases between. The CDR3 spells CASSNDYNSPLHF. CDR3 in DNA: TGTGCCAGCAGCAACGACTATAATTCACCCCTCCACTTT.

The rearrangement links TRBV7-9 to TRBJ1-6, with 7 positions matching TRBD1. CDR3 length: 17 amino acids. The germline CDR1 and CDR2 sequences are SEHNR and FQNEAQ (reference sequence). V was pared by 4 bases and J by 0 bases, with 6 bases of the junction left unmatched. DNA for the CDR3: TGTGCCAGCAGCTCGGCGACAGGGAGCTCCTATAATTCACCCCTCCACTTT. Protein sequence: CASSSATGSSYNSPLHF.

This clone appeared a few times. This chain connects TRBV27 to TRBJ1-2; possibly TRBD1 for D (6 bases). Germline CDR1 is MNHEY and CDR2 is SMNVEV (reference sequence). With 1 base removed from V and 11 bases from J, the gap between germline ends came to 20 bases. The CDR3 totals 15 residues. The CDR3 is CASSLFSRGPVWYTF. The CDR3 bases are TGTGCCAGCAGTTTATTCTCCAGGGGCCCGGTTTGGTACACCTTC.

In regard to this clone: This CDR3 fails to terminate in the conserved phenylalanine or tryptophan, so it likely reflects a read error. It is unclear where the CDR3 begins or ends on the DNA, so no DNA is shown, and the CDR3 is as TCRdb lists it. The V gene is TRBV11-2, the J gene TRBJ2-7; the table gives TRBD1 as D, unverified against the DNA. The CDR3 length is 13 residues, termini included. Germline V lookup: CDR1 SGHAT, CDR2 FQNNGV. This CDR3 is CASSLLAGGKGVL.

The chain combines TRBV5-1 with TRBJ2-7; the D gene could be TRBD1 or TRBD2 (6 bases each). Trimming shortened V by 3 bases and J by 0 bases, and 13 bases separated the two germline ends. Germline V gene data show CDR1 as SGHRS and CDR2 as YFSETQ. This CDR3 has 15 residues. CDR3 in DNA: TGCGCCAGCAGCTCCGCCGGGGGCAGCTCCTACGAGCAGTACTTC. This translates into CASSSAGGSSYEQYF.

The genes are TRBV5-1 and TRBJ2-3; D is possibly TRBD1 (5 bases). Trimming pared 6 bases from V and 3 bases from J, leaving 20 bases between. This CDR3 spans 16 amino acids. Germline V lookup: CDR1 SGHRS, CDR2 YFSETQ. In DNA form, the CDR3 reads TGCGCCAGCACCTCCAACCGCGCAGGGCTGACAGATACGCAGTATTTT. Translation: CASTSNRAGLTDTQYF.

This sequence joins TRBV28 and TRBJ1-2; TRBD1 matches at 7 bases. This CDR3 is 15 amino acids long. V shed 4 bases and J 4 bases; nucleotides not matched to a gene: 9. CDR1 is MDHEN and CDR2 is SYDVKM in the germline V gene. The CDR3 region is CASSSPGQAAYGYTF. As DNA, the CDR3 is TGTGCCAGCAGTTCCCCTGGACAGGCCGCCTATGGCTACACCTTC.

In this sample, this clone turned up a few times. The chain uses TRBV11-2 and TRBJ2-7; D unclear. Per the germline V gene, CDR1 is SGHAT and CDR2 is FQNNGV. The length of the CDR3 is 13 residues. The germline V and J ends were trimmed by 3 bases and 0 bases, with 6 bases remaining between them. CDR3 sequence: CASSFRSSYEQYF. The CDR3 coding sequence is TGTGCCAGCAGCTTTAGGAGCTCCTACGAGCAGTACTTC.

This clone was observed once. This sequence joins TRBV10-3 and TRBJ2-5; tentative D call: TRBD1 (5 bases). CDR1 is ENHRY, CDR2 SYGVKD, per germline. The CDR3 spans 15 residues. The V end lost 8 bases, the J end lost 2 bases, and 18 bases lay between the germline ends. The DNA of the CDR3 is TGTGCCATCTCAGTCGGCCTGGGGCAACAAGAGACCCAGTACTTC. Translated: CAISVGLGQQETQYF.

This clone was seen only a few times. The chain carries TRBV3-1 (or the pseudogene TRBV3-2) and TRBJ2-3; no clear D gene. This CDR3 spans 13 amino acids. CDR1 is LGHDT and CDR2 is YNNKEL in the germline V gene (reference sequence). Between the trimmed V and J ends, which lost 2 bases and 5 bases, there was a span of 8 bases. The DNA for the CDR3 is TGTGCCAGCAGCCAATTTGTAAAAGATACGCAGTATTTT. Translated, it gives CASSQFVKDTQYF.

The chain uses TRBV19 and TRBJ1-5; the D gene is possibly TRBD1 (5 bases). The CDR3 has 14 amino acids. Trimming shortened V by 6 bases and J by 7 bases, and 16 bases separated the two germline ends. The germline V gene has CDR1 LNHDA and CDR2 SQIVND (reference sequence). CDR3 bases: TGTGCCAGTAGAGGTGCAGGGAGGTGGCAGCCCCAGCATTTT. Amino acids: CASRGAGRWQPQHF.

The chain couples TRBV5-4 to TRBJ1-2; D might be TRBD1 (6 bases). Germline V gives CDR1 SGHNT, CDR2 YYREEE (reference sequence). The V end was cut by 4 bases, the J end by 3 bases, with 25 bases between. The CDR3 spans 18 residues. DNA for the CDR3: TGTGCCAGCAGCCCCTGGGGGGCAGGGGCCGATGGGGACTATGGCTACACCTTC. It encodes CASSPWGAGADGDYGYTF. Variable domain in full (rest from reference TRBV5-4 and TRBJ1-2): ETGVTQSPTHLIKTRGQQVTLRCSSQSGHNTVSWYQQALGQGPQFIFQYYREEENGRGNFPPRFSGLQFPNYSSELNVNALELDDSALYLCASSPWGAGADGDYGYTFGSGTRLTVV.